One and the same sample provided the 8 T cell receptor beta chains below, sequenced in a study of Ad26.COV2.S vaccination and SARS-CoV-2 variants. Clones were read by immunoSEQ multiplex PCR, and TCRdb kept only the in-frame ones, dropping some. This sample has fewer than 400,000 clones, with 86% found just once. Treatment indicated: roughly 18 received Ad26.COV2.S at low or high dose, single or two shots; roughly five received placebo; per-sample allocation not given. Each sample was drawn 63 days after the first injection (of vaccine or placebo). The source material was peripheral blood, sampled in a trial of Ad26.COV2.S vaccine versus placebo. The receptors shown here come from a person aged 18 to 59 who received the Ad26.COV2.S COVID-19 vaccine or a placebo.

The V call is TRBV2, the J call TRBJ2-5; 8 nucleotides line up with TRBD2. The CDR3 sequence is 15 residues long. The V gene end was trimmed by 7 bases and the J gene end by 2 bases; junction bases not matched to a gene: 9. The V gene's germline CDR1 is SNHLY and CDR2 FYNNEI. The CDR3 protein is CASTQQRGLQETQYF. For the CDR3, the DNA is TGTGCCAGCACCCAACAGCGGGGGCTACAAGAGACCCAGTACTTC.

The chain combines TRBV2 with TRBJ1-3; D call uncertain. The V end lost 4 bases, the J end lost 0 bases, and 7 bases lay between the germline ends. This CDR3 is built from 14 residues. CDR1 SNHLY and CDR2 FYNNEI come from the germline V gene. The CDR3 spells CASSGRASGNTIYF. The DNA of the CDR3 is TGTGCCAGCAGTGGGCGGGCCTCTGGAAACACCATATATTTT.

This rearrangement joins TRBV12-5 to TRBJ2-3; D call uncertain. This CDR3 region has 12 residues. The V gene lost 1 base and the J gene lost 6 bases, with 5 bases spanning the gap. Germline V gives CDR1 LGHNT, CDR2 FRNRAP. The CDR3 nucleotides read TGTGCTAGTGGTTTGGGTATGGATACGCAGTATTTT. Translation gives CASGLGMDTQYF.

The chain links TRBV10-1 to TRBJ2-2; no definite D call. The CDR3 is 13 residues long. V was cut by 5 bases and J by 7 bases, with 11 bases left in between. In germline, CDR1 is WNHNN, CDR2 SYGVQD (reference sequence). CDR3 nucleotides: TGCGCCAGCAGTTCGGTACGAGGCGGGGAGCTGTTTTTT. The encoded protein is CASSSVRGGELFF.

The chain combines TRBV4-1 with TRBJ1-2, with TRBD1 as a possible D gene (6 bases). CDR1 MGHRA and CDR2 YSYEKL come from the germline V gene. CDR3 length equals 16 residues. Trimming cost V 1 base and J 4 bases, with 16 bases left between them. The CDR3 is CASSQGGQSRRYGYTF. In nucleotides, the CDR3 is TGCGCCAGCAGCCAAGGGGGACAAAGTCGTCGCTATGGCTACACCTTC.

The chain employs TRBV4-2 and TRBJ2-1; 16 nucleotides align to TRBD2. V lost 0 bases and J lost 9; bases outside the gene matches: 8. The CDR3 is 18 amino acids. In germline, CDR1 is LGHNA, CDR2 YNFKEQ. CDR3 sequence (DNA): TGTGCCAGCAGCCAAGATTCCGGGACTAGCGGGGGGGGTGGTGAGCAGTTCTTC. It specifies CASSQDSGTSGGGGEQFF.

This clone has only a few counts. Different DNA sequences within this sample yield the same CDR3. The gene calls are TRBV5-1 and TRBJ2-7; D call uncertain. Germline-derived CDR1 and CDR2 are SGHRS and YFSETQ. Trimming removed 0 bases from V and 4 bases from J, with 2 bases in between. CDR3 size: 11 residues. This CDR3 reads CASSLDYEQYF. Written as DNA, the CDR3 is TGCGCCAGCAGCTTGGATTACGAGCAGTACTTC.

The chain couples TRBV9 to TRBJ2-7, with TRBD2 identical over 8 bases. J lost 6 bases, V lost 4 bases, and 9 bases had no gene match. Germline V gene sequence: CDR1 SGDLS, CDR2 YYNGEE. This CDR3 contains 14 residues. The CDR3 nucleotides are TGTGCCAGCAGCCCAGACTTTGCGGGGGGCGAGCAGTACTTC. Protein sequence: CASSPDFAGGEQYF.